The 20 T cell receptor beta chains presented below share a single source sample, sequenced in a study of T cells after yellow fever vaccination. TCRdb re-derived calls from the 5' RACE reads in MiXCR, one entry per CDR3 protein. Of around 590,000 distinct CDR3 sequences listed, 9% to 15% are singletons. The sequences come from PBMCs, collected on the day of the yellow fever booster vaccination. These receptor sequences come from a man aged 30-40 years who received the YFV17D yellow fever vaccine.

V usage is TRBV20-1 and J usage is TRBJ2-3, with 8 bases identical to TRBD2. Germline CDR1 DFQATT, CDR2 SNEGSKA (reference sequence). This CDR3 is 13 amino acids long. The ends lost 1 base at V and 10 bases at J; junction bases unmatched: 7. The CDR3: CSARGTAGGAQYF. In DNA, the CDR3 is TGCAGTGCTAGAGGAACGGCGGGAGGCGCGCAGTATTTT.

This clonotype has a count of ten or more. This chain connects TRBV7-2 to TRBJ1-5; D is undetermined. The CDR3 is made up of 13 amino acids. Germline lookup yields CDR1 SGHTA and CDR2 FQGNSA. Trimming left V 2 bases short and J 7 bases short, with 9 bases between. The CDR3 is CASSLLGDQPQHF. CDR3 bases: TGTGCCAGCAGCTTACTAGGAGACCAGCCCCAGCATTTT.

A few counts support this clonotype. This chain connects TRBV6-2 or TRBV6-3 to TRBJ2-5; D is unclear. This CDR3 is 13 amino acids long. CDR1 MNHEY and CDR2 SVGEGT come from the germline V gene. The germline V and J ends were trimmed by 7 bases and 3 bases, with 12 bases remaining between them. DNA for the CDR3: TGTGCCAGCAATGATGCCCTAGAAGAGACCCAGTACTTC. Translated, it gives CASNDALEETQYF.

The chain is built from TRBV5-4 and TRBJ2-1; D not certain. This CDR3 is built from 13 residues. Germline CDR1 reads SGHNT; CDR2 reads YYREEE (reference sequence). Trimming took 9 bases from V and 0 from J, leaving 10 bases between them. CDR3 sequence reads: CATRASSYNEQFF. Written as DNA, the CDR3 is TGTGCCACCCGCGCTAGCTCCTACAATGAGCAGTTCTTC.

This clonotype appeared many times. The CDR3: CASSPRGYNEQFF. In DNA, the CDR3 is TGTGCCAGCAGCCCGAGAGGGTACAATGAGCAGTTCTTC. This chain links TRBV7-2 with TRBJ2-1, with D maybe TRBD2 (5 bases). This CDR3 has 13 residues. CDR1 and CDR2 (germline): SGHTA, FQGNSA. V was shortened by 5 bases and J by 4 bases, with 9 bases between the two germline ends.

The chain combines TRBV11-2 with TRBJ2-2, with 9 bases lining up with TRBD1. This CDR3 has 16 amino acids. In germline, CDR1 is SGHAT, CDR2 FQNNGV. The V gene end was trimmed by 6 bases and the J gene end by 8 bases; junction bases not matched to a gene: 13. DNA of the CDR3: TGTGCCAGCAGGGAACCCGGGACAGGGCTTTCTGGGGAGCTGTTTTTT. It translates to CASREPGTGLSGELFF.

Remarks on this clonotype: Possible read error: a much larger clone is one base away. The chain recombines TRBV20-1 with TRBJ2-2, with 11 bases fitting TRBD2. Germline V gene sequence: CDR1 DFQATT, CDR2 SNEGSKA (reference sequence). The CDR3 loop spans 17 amino acids. The DNA of the CDR3 is TGCTGTGCTAGGGCGCTAGCGGGAGGACCGAACACCGGGGAGCTGTTTTTT. It yields the protein CCARALAGGPNTGELFF.

In its sample, this clonotype was seen a few times. The rearrangement uses TRBV24-1 and TRBJ2-5; 8 bases are a match to TRBD2. The germline V gene has CDR1 KGHDR and CDR2 SFDVKD. The CDR3 is 15 residues long. J gave up 1 base and V 4 bases, and 4 bases lay outside the gene matches. CDR3 protein: CATSDPGTSQETQYF. CDR3 nucleotide sequence: TGTGCCACCAGTGACCCCGGGACTAGCCAAGAGACCCAGTACTTC.

The V and J genes are TRBV7-9 and TRBJ2-3, with D perhaps TRBD2 (5 bases). Per the germline V gene, CDR1 is SEHNR and CDR2 is FQNEAQ (reference sequence). V lost 3 bases and J lost 0, with 13 bases in between. CDR3 size: 16 residues. The CDR3 is CASSLQRTLSTDTQYF. The CDR3 bases are TGTGCCAGCAGCTTGCAGCGGACTTTAAGCACAGATACGCAGTATTTT.

V gene TRBV5-5 combines with J gene TRBJ1-5; D remains ambiguous. Germline CDR1 is SGHKS and CDR2 is YYEKEE (reference sequence). This CDR3 spans 16 amino acids. Trimming left V 4 bases short and J 2 bases short, with 16 bases between. CDR3 sequence (DNA): TGTGCCAGCAGCCAACAACGTCACGCGGGCAATCAGCCCCAGCATTTT. Translated, it gives CASSQQRHAGNQPQHF.

This sequence joins TRBV6-1 and TRBJ2-7; the match to TRBD2 covers 7 bases. Germline V CDR1 and CDR2: MNHNS, SASEGT. CDR3 length: 15 residues. V lost 7 bases, J lost 6 bases, and 15 bases stayed unmatched. The CDR3 DNA follows: TGTGCCAGCATGGGTAGCGGGCTAGGAGACGGCGAGCAGTACTTC. It encodes CASMGSGLGDGEQYF.

V is TRBV24-1 and J is TRBJ2-7; 12 nucleotides match TRBD1. The germline V gene encodes CDR1 KGHDR and CDR2 SFDVKD. J was trimmed by 5 bases and V by 9 bases; bases with no gene match: 4. This CDR3 spans 13 amino acids. CDR3 bases: TGTGCCACCGAAGGGGACAGGGGGCACGAGCAGTACTTC. Translated, it gives CATEGDRGHEQYF.

The V call is TRBV28, the J call TRBJ1-5; no reliable D call. The germline gives CDR1 MDHEN, CDR2 SYDVKM. The V end lost 2 bases, the J end lost 0 bases, and 8 bases lay between the germline ends. CDR3 size: 15 residues. CDR3 nucleotides: TGTGCCAGCAGTTTACGAGGTTATAGCAATCAGCCCCAGCATTTT. Translating gives CASSLRGYSNQPQHF. The full variable domain, in which reference TRBV28 and TRBJ1-5 provide the parts outside the CDR3, is DVKVTQSSRYLVKRTGEKVFLECVQDMDHENMFWYRQDPGLGLRLIYFSYDVKMKEKGDIPEGYSVSREKKERFSLILESASTNQTSMYLCASSLRGYSNQPQHFGDGTRLSIL.

The chain is built from TRBV5-5 and TRBJ2-2, with 11 bases fitting TRBD1. The CDR3 consists of 17 residues. V gave up 4 bases and J gave up 0 bases; unmatched junction bases: 5. Germline loops: CDR1 SGHKS, CDR2 YYEKEE (reference sequence). In DNA form, the CDR3 reads TGTGCCAGCAGCAAGGGACAGGGGGTGACGAACACCGGGGAGCTGTTTTTT. Translating gives CASSKGQGVTNTGELFF. The whole variable domain, filled in from reference TRBV5-5 and TRBJ2-2, reads DAGVTQSPTHLIKTRGQQVTLRCSPISGHKSVSWYQQVLGQGPQFIFQYYEKEERGRGNFPDRFSARQFPNYSSELNVNALLLGDSALYLCASSKGQGVTNTGELFFGEGSRLTVL.

The gene calls are TRBV28 and TRBJ1-5; D not resolved. Trimming took off 7 bases at V and 0 bases at J, with 7 bases between the two ends. Germline CDR1 is MDHEN and CDR2 is SYDVKM. The CDR3 loop spans 13 amino acids. The CDR3 protein is CASMGDSNQPQHF. Here the CDR3 DNA reads TGTGCCAGCATGGGAGATAGCAATCAGCCCCAGCATTTT.

The chain uses TRBV30 and TRBJ2-1; unclear D gene. V gave up 0 bases and J gave up 7 bases, with 4 bases separating them. Germline V gene lookup returns CDR1 GTSNPN and CDR2 SVGIG (reference sequence). The CDR3 runs 11 residues. This CDR3 is CAWSVVNEQFF. DNA of the CDR3: TGTGCCTGGAGTGTAGTGAATGAGCAGTTCTTC.

V usage is TRBV4-3 and J usage is TRBJ1-5; D remains ambiguous. Trimming removed 0 bases at V and 2 bases at J, with 14 bases between. Per the germline V gene, CDR1 is LGHNA and CDR2 is YSLEER. The CDR3 contains 17 residues. Written as DNA, the CDR3 is TGCGCCAGCAGCCAAGATTTGGGCCAGCTGGGCAATCAGCCCCAGCATTTT. Protein product: CASSQDLGQLGNQPQHF.

The chain combines TRBV7-9 with TRBJ2-1, with D possibly TRBD2 on 5 matching bases. CDR3 length: 14 amino acids. The germline V and J ends were trimmed by 5 bases and 3 bases, with 11 bases remaining between them. Germline CDR1 reads SEHNR; CDR2 reads FQNEAQ (reference sequence). CDR3 DNA sequence: TGTGCCAGCAGCCAAGGACTGAACTACAATGAGCAGTTCTTC. Protein product: CASSQGLNYNEQFF.

The rearrangement links TRBV5-1 to TRBJ1-1; TRBD1 matches 8 bases. The CDR3 is 17 residues long. In germline, CDR1 is SGHRS, CDR2 YFSETQ. Trimming removed 4 bases from V and 5 bases from J; junction bases left unmatched: 16. The DNA of the CDR3 is TGCGCCAGCAGCCCCCAAACCGGGACAGGAACTGGGACTGAAGCTTTCTTT. The encoded protein is CASSPQTGTGTGTEAFF.

This clonotype was detected a few times. The chain uses TRBV24-1 and TRBJ1-1, with D perhaps TRBD1 (6 bases). Between the trimmed V and J ends, which lost 4 bases and 2 bases, there was a span of 10 bases. This CDR3 region has 14 residues. The germline gives CDR1 KGHDR, CDR2 SFDVKD. CDR3 amino acids: CATSDTGLNTEAFF. CDR3 DNA: TGTGCCACCAGTGACACAGGGTTAAACACTGAAGCTTTCTTT.